This T cell receptor beta chain was found in a study of T cells in localized non-small cell lung cancer. Points on this clone: Its antigen is not identified.

Repertoires were generated with immunoSEQ multiplex PCR, while TCRdb's copy carries only in-frame clones and drops some. This table holds thousands of clones, 30% to 35% found once. Germline values: CDR1 MNHGY, CDR2 SAAAGT. The CDR3 runs to 15 residues. V shed 6 bases and J shed 1 base, with 15 bases lying between them. Nonneoplastic adjacent lung devoid of atypia was obtained no less than 2 cm from the tumor margin. Study results and caveats: The greatest T cell clonality was found in uninvolved adjacent lung (higher than in tumor).

This specimen consisted of normal lung tissue next to the tumor, obtained before any cancer treatment. The chain couples TRBV6-8 to TRBJ2-5; perhaps TRBD2 as D (6 bases). The TCR sequence derives from a male donor aged 60 or over with stage III lung adenocarcinoma. The CDR3 DNA is TGTGCCAGCAGCCCCTACCGGGACTCCCAAGAGACCCAGTACTTC. Translation gives CASSPYRDSQETQYF.